The sequence of this T cell receptor beta chain was determined in a study of Graves' ophthalmopathy and Graves' hyperthyroidism. Beta-chain TCR CDR3 regions were amplified from RNA transcripts. Following a first-round RT-PCR that used HTBI primers, a second-round multiplex PCR was carried out. A single record per CDR3 protein comes from TCRdb applying MiXCR to the multiplex PCR reads. Found here are roughly 420,000 distinct CDR3 sequences, roughly 20% of them singletons; the top ten hold roughly 3.2%. The CDR3 is made up of 14 amino acids. V gave up 0 bases and J gave up 4 bases, with 12 bases separating them. Germline V CDR1 and CDR2: DFQATT, SNEGSKA (reference sequence). This clonotype was seen repeatedly, ten times or more.

The source of this sequence is a woman younger than 30 with stable Graves' hyperthyroidism. Sequenced sample: peripheral blood. This chain connects TRBV20-1 to TRBJ2-5, with D perhaps matching TRBD1 or TRBD2 (6 bases each). CDR3 loop: CSAREGGPGETQYF. The CDR3 DNA follows: TGCAGTGCTAGAGAAGGGGGGCCGGGAGAGACCCAGTACTTC.